This T cell receptor beta chain was captured in a study of shared clonotypes between healthy human individuals. Study at large: Each donor's CD4 naive and CD4 memory cells filled three plates apiece, CD8 naive two, and CD8 memory one.

At deep level, the assay was performed. For each subset, genomic DNA was distributed in equal portions over several immunoSEQ plates. TCRdb's table, derived via immunoSEQ multiplex PCR, lists solely in-frame clones and lacks some. The top ten hold 0.11% of the sample, which has about 650,000 clones, around 95% seen once. CD45RO-negative CD8 cells positively selected for CCR7 made up the naive population, which excluded terminally differentiated effector memory CD45RA+ cells. With 4 bases clipped from V and 6 bases from J, the junction kept 3 bases outside the gene matches. The CDR3 totals 13 residues. From germline, CDR1 is LNHDA and CDR2 SQIVND (reference sequence). Regarding the study as a whole: Relative to memory subsets, naive subsets generally showed larger estimated richness.

Turning to this clone: Its antigen is undetermined.

The sequencing sample was made of naive CD8+ T cells sorted from blood. The receptor comes from a woman under 40 in good health. The rearrangement joins TRBV19 to TRBJ2-7, with 10 bases lining up with TRBD2. This CDR3 reads CASSTSGRTEQYF. CDR3 in DNA: TGTGCCAGTAGTACTAGCGGGAGAACCGAGCAGTACTTC.